This TCR beta chain came from a study of identical twins. This clonotype was seen ten or more times. Its specificity is unknown. Healthy Caucasians alone served as donors. TCRdb processed the 5' RACE reads anew with MiXCR; each CDR3 protein has one entry. The table has roughly 630,000 distinct CDR3 sequences, under 8.5% seen once. V was trimmed by 1 base and J by 4 bases, leaving 11 bases between them. The CDR3 has 14 amino acids. Findings of the study overall: Carriage of fewer insertions was seen in abundant cord blood beta clonotypes, whereas memory repertoires showed none. Zero-insertion analyses might be partly confounded by invariant T cells like MAIT and iNKT. Models underestimated TCR alpha sharing (out-of-frame) in monozygotic twins.

The sample was also reused in another study, on yellow fever vaccine responses in identical twins.

Sequencing used PBMCs. The clonotype comes from a woman younger than 35 in good health. The rearrangement links TRBV12-3 or TRBV12-4 to TRBJ2-7; D possibly corresponds to TRBD1 (5 bases). CDR3 DNA: TGTGCCAGCAGTTTAGGGACACCAGAATACGAGCAGTACTTC. It yields the protein CASSLGTPEYEQYF.